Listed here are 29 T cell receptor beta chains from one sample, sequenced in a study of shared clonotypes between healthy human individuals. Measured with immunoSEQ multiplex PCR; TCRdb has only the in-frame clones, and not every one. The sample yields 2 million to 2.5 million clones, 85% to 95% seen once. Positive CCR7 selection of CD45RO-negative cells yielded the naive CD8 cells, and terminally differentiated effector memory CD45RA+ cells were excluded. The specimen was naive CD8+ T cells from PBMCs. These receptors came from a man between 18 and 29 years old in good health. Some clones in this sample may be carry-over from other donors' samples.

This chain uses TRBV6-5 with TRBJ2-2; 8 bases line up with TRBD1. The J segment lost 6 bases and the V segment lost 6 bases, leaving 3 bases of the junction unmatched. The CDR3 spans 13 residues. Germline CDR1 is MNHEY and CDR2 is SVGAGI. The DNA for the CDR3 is TGTGCCAGCAGACAGACAGGGGCCGGGGAGCTGTTTTTT. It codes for CASRQTGAGELFF.

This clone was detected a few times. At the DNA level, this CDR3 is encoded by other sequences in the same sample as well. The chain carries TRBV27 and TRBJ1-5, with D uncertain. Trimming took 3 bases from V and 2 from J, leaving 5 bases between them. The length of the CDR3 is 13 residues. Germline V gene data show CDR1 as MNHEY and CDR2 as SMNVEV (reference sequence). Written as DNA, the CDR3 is TGTGCCAGCAGTTTTGGGGGCAATCAGCCCCAGCATTTT. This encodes CASSFGGNQPQHF.

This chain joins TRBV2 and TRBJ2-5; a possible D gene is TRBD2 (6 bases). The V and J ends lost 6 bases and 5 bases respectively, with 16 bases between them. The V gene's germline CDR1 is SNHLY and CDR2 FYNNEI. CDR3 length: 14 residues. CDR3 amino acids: CASRTRELMETQYF. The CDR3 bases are TGTGCCAGCAGGACGCGGGAACTAATGGAGACCCAGTACTTC.

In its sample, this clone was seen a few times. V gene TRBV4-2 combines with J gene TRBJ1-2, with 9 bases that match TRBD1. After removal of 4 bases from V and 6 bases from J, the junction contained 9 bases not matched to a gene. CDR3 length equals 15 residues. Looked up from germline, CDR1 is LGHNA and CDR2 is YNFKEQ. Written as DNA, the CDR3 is TGTGCCAGCAGCCCCACTGTCGGGACAGGGAATGGCTACACCTTC. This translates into CASSPTVGTGNGYTF.

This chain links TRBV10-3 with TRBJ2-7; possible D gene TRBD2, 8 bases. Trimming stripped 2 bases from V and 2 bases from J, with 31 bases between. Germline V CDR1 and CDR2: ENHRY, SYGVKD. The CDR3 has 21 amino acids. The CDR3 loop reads CAISEVSSGPRGGPSTYEQYF. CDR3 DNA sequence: TGTGCCATCAGTGAGGTCTCTAGCGGGCCCAGGGGGGGTCCGAGTACCTACGAGCAGTACTTC.

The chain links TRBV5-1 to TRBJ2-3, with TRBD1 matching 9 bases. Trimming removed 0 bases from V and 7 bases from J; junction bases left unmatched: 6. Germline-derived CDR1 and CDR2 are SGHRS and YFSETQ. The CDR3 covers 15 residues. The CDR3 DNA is TGCGCCAGCAGCTTGGAGGACAGGGGTTCGCATACGCAGTATTTT. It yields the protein CASSLEDRGSHTQYF.

As DNA, the CDR3 is TGTGCCAGCAGCTCTAGACAGGGGACTTACACTGAAGCTTTCTTT. The encoded protein is CASSSRQGTYTEAFF. V usage is TRBV7-2 and J usage is TRBJ1-1; 8 nucleotides agree with TRBD1. CDR1 SGHTA and CDR2 FQGNSA come from the germline V gene. The V segment lost 4 bases and the J segment 3 bases; nucleotides outside the gene matches: 7. This CDR3 has 15 amino acids.

This chain's CDR3 is CSVEKGGGAGYEQYF. CDR3 bases: TGCAGCGTTGAGAAAGGAGGGGGCGCGGGCTACGAGCAGTACTTC. V and J are TRBV29-1 and TRBJ2-7, with D perhaps matching TRBD1 (7 bases). There are 15 residues in the CDR3. Germline CDR1 SQVTM, CDR2 ANQGSEA. Trimming pared 3 bases from V and 3 bases from J, leaving 18 bases between.

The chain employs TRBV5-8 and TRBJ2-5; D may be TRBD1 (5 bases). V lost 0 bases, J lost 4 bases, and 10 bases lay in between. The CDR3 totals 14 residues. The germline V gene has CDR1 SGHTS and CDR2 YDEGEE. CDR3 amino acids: CASSLGTGRETQYF. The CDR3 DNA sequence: TGTGCCAGCAGCTTGGGAACAGGAAGAGAGACCCAGTACTTC.

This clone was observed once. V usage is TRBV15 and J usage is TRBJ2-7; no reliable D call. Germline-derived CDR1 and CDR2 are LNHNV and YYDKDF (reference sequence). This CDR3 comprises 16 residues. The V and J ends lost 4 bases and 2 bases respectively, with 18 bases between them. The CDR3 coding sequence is TGTGCCACCAGCAACCTCCCCCCTCCGTCCGCCTACGAGCAGTACTTC. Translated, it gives CATSNLPPPSAYEQYF.

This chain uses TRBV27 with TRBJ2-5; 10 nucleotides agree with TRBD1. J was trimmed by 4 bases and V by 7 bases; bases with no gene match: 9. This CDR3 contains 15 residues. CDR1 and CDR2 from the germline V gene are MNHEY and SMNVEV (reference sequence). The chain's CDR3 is CASTWTGGIGETQYF. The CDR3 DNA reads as TGTGCCAGCACCTGGACAGGGGGAATTGGAGAGACCCAGTACTTC.

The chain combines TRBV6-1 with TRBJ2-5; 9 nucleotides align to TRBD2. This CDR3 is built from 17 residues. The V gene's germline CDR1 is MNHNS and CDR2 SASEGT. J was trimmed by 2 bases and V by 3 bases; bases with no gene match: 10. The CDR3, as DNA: TGTGCCAGCAGTGACAAGACTAGCGGACCGCTACAAGAGACCCAGTACTTC. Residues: CASSDKTSGPLQETQYF.

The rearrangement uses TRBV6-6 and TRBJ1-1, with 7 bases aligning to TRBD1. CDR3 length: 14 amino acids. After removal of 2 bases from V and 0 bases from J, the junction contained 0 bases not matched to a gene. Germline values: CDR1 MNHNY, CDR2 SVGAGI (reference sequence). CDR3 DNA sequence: TGTGCCAGCAGTTACGGGACAGTGAACACTGAAGCTTTCTTT. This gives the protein CASSYGTVNTEAFF.

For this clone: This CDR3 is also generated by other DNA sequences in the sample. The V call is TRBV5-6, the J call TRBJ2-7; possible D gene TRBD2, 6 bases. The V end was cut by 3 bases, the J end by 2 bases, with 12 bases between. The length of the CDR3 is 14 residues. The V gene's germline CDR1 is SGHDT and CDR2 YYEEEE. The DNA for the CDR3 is TGTGCCAGCAGCTCGGGACTCCGTGCCTACGAGCAGTACTTC. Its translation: CASSSGLRAYEQYF.

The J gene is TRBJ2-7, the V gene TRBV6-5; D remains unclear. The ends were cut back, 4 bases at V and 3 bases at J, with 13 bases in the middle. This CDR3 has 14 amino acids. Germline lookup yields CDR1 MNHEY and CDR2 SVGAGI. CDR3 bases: TGTGCCAGCAGTTCTCCAACGACGGACTACGAGCAGTACTTC. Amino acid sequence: CASSSPTTDYEQYF.

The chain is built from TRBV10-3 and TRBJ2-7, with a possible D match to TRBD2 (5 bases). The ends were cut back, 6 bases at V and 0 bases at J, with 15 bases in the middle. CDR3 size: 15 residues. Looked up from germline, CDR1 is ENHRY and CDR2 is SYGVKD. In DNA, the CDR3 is TGTGCCATCAGGCTCCTAGTTCGGGGCTCCTACGAGCAGTACTTC. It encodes CAIRLLVRGSYEQYF.

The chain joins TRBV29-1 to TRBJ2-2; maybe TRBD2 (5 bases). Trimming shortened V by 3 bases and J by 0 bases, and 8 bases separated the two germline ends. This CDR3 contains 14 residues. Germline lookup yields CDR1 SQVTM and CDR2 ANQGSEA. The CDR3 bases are TGCAGCGTTGAGTCGGGGACGAACACCGGGGAGCTGTTTTTT. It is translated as CSVESGTNTGELFF.

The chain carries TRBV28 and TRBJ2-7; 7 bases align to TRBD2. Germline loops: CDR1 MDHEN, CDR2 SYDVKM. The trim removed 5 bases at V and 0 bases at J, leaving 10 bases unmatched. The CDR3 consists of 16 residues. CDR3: CASSPLLADVSYEQYF. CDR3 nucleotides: TGTGCCAGCAGTCCACTGCTAGCGGACGTCTCCTACGAGCAGTACTTC.

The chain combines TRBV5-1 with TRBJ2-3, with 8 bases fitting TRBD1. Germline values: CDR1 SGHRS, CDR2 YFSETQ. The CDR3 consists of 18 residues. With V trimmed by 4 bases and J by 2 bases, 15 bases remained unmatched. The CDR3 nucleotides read TGCGCCAGCAGCCTGTTTTACCCAGGACAGGGAGTCACAGATACGCAGTATTTT. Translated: CASSLFYPGQGVTDTQYF.

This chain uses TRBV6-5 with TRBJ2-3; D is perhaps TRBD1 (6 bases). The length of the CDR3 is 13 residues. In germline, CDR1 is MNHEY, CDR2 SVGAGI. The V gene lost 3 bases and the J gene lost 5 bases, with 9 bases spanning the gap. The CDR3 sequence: CASSYGRGDTQYF. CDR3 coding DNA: TGTGCCAGCAGTTATGGCAGGGGAGATACGCAGTATTTT.

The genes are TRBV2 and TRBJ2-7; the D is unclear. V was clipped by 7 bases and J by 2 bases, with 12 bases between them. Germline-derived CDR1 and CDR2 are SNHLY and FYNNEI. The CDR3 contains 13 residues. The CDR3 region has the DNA TGTGCCAGCAAACCCCCGGAAGCCTACGAGCAGTACTTC. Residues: CASKPPEAYEQYF.

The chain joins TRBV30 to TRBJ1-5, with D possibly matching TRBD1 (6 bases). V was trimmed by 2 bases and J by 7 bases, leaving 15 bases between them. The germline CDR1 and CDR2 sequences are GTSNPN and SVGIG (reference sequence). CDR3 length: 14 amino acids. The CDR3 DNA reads TGTGCCTGGAGTCTGACAGGCGGGTGGCAGCCCCAGCATTTT. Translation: CAWSLTGGWQPQHF.

CDR3 in DNA: TGTGCCAGCAGCCCGCGGACTAGCGGGAGCTATGAGCAGTTCTTC. This translates into CASSPRTSGSYEQFF. The chain recombines TRBV7-6 with TRBJ2-1, with 13 bases that match TRBD2. The germline gives CDR1 SGHVS, CDR2 FNYEAQ. The V segment lost 5 bases and the J segment 8 bases; nucleotides outside the gene matches: 6. CDR3 length: 15 amino acids. The variable domain in full, completed from reference TRBV7-6 and TRBJ2-1, reads GAGVSQSPRYKVTKRGQDVALRCDPISGHVSLYWYRQALGQGPEFLTYFNYEAQQDKSGLPNDRFSAERPEGSISTLTIQRTEQRDSAMYRCASSPRTSGSYEQFFGPGTRLTVL.

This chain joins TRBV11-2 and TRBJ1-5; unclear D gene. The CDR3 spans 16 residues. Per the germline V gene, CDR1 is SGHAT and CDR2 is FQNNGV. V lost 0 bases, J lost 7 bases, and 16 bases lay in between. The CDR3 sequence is CASSLDFRQEPQPQHF. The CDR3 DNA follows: TGTGCCAGCAGCTTAGATTTTCGCCAGGAGCCGCAGCCCCAGCATTTT.

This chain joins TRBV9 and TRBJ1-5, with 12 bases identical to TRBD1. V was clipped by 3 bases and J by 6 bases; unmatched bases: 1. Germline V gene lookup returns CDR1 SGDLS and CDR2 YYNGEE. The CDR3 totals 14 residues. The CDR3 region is CASSAGQGAQPQHF. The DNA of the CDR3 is TGTGCCAGCAGCGCGGGACAGGGGGCTCAGCCCCAGCATTTT.

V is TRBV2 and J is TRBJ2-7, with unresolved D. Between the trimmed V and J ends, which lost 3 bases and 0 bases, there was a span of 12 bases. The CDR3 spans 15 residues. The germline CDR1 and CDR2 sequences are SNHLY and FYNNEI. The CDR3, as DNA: TGTGCCAGCAGTGAGGTAGCCTTGAGCTCCTACGAGCAGTACTTC. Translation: CASSEVALSSYEQYF.

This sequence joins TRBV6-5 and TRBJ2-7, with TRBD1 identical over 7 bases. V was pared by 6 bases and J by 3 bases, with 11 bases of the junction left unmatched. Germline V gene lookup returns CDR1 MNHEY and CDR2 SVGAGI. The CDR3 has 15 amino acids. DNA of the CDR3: TGTGCCAGCAGCATCCGGGGACAGACCCTCTACGAGCAGTACTTC. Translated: CASSIRGQTLYEQYF.

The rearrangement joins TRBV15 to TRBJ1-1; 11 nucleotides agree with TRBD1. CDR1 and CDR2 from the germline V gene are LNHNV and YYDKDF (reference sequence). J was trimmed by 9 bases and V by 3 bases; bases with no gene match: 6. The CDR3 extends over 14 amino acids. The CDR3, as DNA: TGTGCCACCAGCAGCCGGGACAGGGGGGGACAAGCTTTCTTT. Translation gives CATSSRDRGGQAFF.

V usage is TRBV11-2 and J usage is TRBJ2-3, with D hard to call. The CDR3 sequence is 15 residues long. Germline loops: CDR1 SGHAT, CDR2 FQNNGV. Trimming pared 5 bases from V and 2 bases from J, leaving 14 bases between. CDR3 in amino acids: CASSPRAGTTDTQYF. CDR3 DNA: TGTGCCAGCAGCCCAAGGGCAGGAACCACAGATACGCAGTATTTT.